This T cell receptor beta chain was recorded in a study of T cells after posttransplantation cyclophosphamide. Sampled 1 year posttransplant, controls received myeloablative marrow transplants, methotrexate and a calcineurin inhibitor. Of note for this clone: What it recognizes is unknown.

Whole-study results and caveats: Blood and skin or GI T cell repertoires showed limited TRB overlap. Later post-transplant blood repertoires were often dominated by donor CD8+ memory clones.

Germline loops: CDR1 SGDLS, CDR2 YYNGEE. Trimming shortened V by 4 bases and J by 9 bases, and 20 bases separated the two germline ends. The CDR3 sequence is 16 residues long. Sequenced by immunoSEQ multiplex PCR; TCRdb stores in-frame clones only, minus some. The table includes around 16,000 clones, roughly 80% detected once. This clonotype originated in a male patient younger than 30 who received an allogeneic stem cell transplant from a related donor, was CMV-positive, and had no GVHD. Some T cells may be provided by the graft donor. The sequencing used PBMCs, collected more than 350 days after allogeneic stem cell transplant with calcineurin inhibitor and methotrexate. This sequence joins TRBV9 and TRBJ1-6, with D perhaps TRBD1 (6 bases). This CDR3 is CASSPPGGPGGSPLHF. The CDR3 bases are TGTGCCAGCAGCCCCCCGGGGGGCCCCGGCGGTTCACCCCTCCACTTT. The full variable domain, with the rest looked up from reference TRBV9 and TRBJ1-6, is DSGVTQTPKHLITATGQRVTLRCSPRSGDLSVYWYQQSLDQGLQFLIQYYNGEERAKGNILERFSAQQFPDLHSELNLSSLELGDSALYFCASSPPGGPGGSPLHFGNGTRLTVT.